The 7 T cell receptor beta chains below were found in one sample sequenced in a study of blood T cell repertoires in COVID-19. This table comes from immunoSEQ multiplex PCR, and its TCRdb copy is limited to in-frame clones, with some not included. Here the sample spans roughly 250,000 clones, roughly 88% being singletons. The sample taken for sequencing was peripheral blood. The origin of the receptors is a woman aged 25-40 years with acute or convalescent COVID-19.

The chain recombines TRBV6-4 with TRBJ2-7; 9 bases are a match to TRBD2. This CDR3 has 16 amino acids. With V trimmed by 3 bases and J by 4 bases, 10 bases remained unmatched. In germline, CDR1 is MRHNA, CDR2 SNTAGT. In DNA, the CDR3 is TGTGCCAGCAGTGAAAGGGCGGGAGGGCCCTCGTACGAGCAGTACTTC. Translating gives CASSERAGGPSYEQYF.

The V gene is TRBV5-6, the J gene TRBJ1-4; D is unclear. V was pared by 0 bases and J by 0 bases, with 6 bases between. This CDR3 spans 15 amino acids. Per germline, CDR1 SGHDT and CDR2 YYEEEE. The CDR3 protein is CASSLAFATNEKLFF. CDR3 DNA: TGTGCCAGCAGCTTGGCCTTTGCAACTAATGAAAAACTGTTTTTT.

The chain combines TRBV12-3 or TRBV12-4 with TRBJ2-1; 9 bases line up with TRBD1. V shed 6 bases, J shed 9 bases, and the junction held 3 bases outside the gene matches. This CDR3 region has 12 residues. The DNA of the CDR3 is TGTGCCAGCAGCAACAGGGGGCCTGAGCAGTTCTTC. This gives the protein CASSNRGPEQFF.

This clone was recorded once. This chain uses TRBV29-1 with TRBJ2-1; D not certain. Germline CDR1 SQVTM, CDR2 ANQGSEA. V shed 7 bases and J shed 9 bases, with 16 bases lying between them. CDR3 length equals 12 residues. This CDR3 is CSGGRVGSEQFF. In DNA, the CDR3 is TGCAGCGGCGGTCGGGTTGGAAGTGAGCAGTTCTTC.

The chain employs TRBV9 and TRBJ2-1, with a tentative D call TRBD2 (6 bases). Trimming pared 3 bases from V and 15 bases from J, leaving 13 bases between. This CDR3 has 11 amino acids. CDR1 and CDR2 from the germline V gene are SGDLS and YYNGEE. The CDR3 region has the DNA TGTGCCAGCAGCGCACACGGCGGGGTGTTCTTC. As protein: CASSAHGGVFF.

The rearrangement joins TRBV19 to TRBJ2-7; D unresolved. Trimming took 5 bases from V and 5 from J, leaving 13 bases between them. CDR3 length: 13 residues. CDR1 and CDR2 from the germline V gene are LNHDA and SQIVND (reference sequence). In DNA form, the CDR3 reads TGTGCCAGTAGTCCCCCCATGGCAGACGAGCAGTACTTC. As protein: CASSPPMADEQYF.

This clone was observed a single time. The genes are TRBV5-1 and TRBJ1-1; 9 bases line up with TRBD1. CDR3 length equals 14 residues. The germline V gene encodes CDR1 SGHRS and CDR2 YFSETQ. J lost 6 bases, V lost 4 bases, and 7 bases had no gene match. CDR3 DNA sequence: TGCGCCAGCAGCAGTACAGGGGGCGCATCTGAAGCTTTCTTT. The encoded protein is CASSSTGGASEAFF. Using reference TRBV5-1 and TRBJ1-1 for the parts outside the CDR3, the full variable domain is KAGVTQTPRYLIKTRGQQVTLSCSPISGHRSVSWYQQTPGQGLQFLFEYFSETQRNKGNFPGRFSGRQFSNSRSEMNVSTLELGDSALYLCASSSTGGASEAFFGQGTRLTVV.